Sequencing of this T cell receptor beta chain was carried out in a study of blood T cells in healthy people across ages. The length of the CDR3 is 16 residues. Losses at the gene ends were 1 base for V and 0 bases for J; bases not matched to a gene: 2. Germline assignment: CDR1 SGHRS and CDR2 YFSETQ. A second PCR of roughly 7 to 11 cycles used a sample-barcoded 5' primer and a J-beta primer mix. One entry per CDR3 protein results from TCRdb running MiXCR on the 5' RACE reads. This table has about 800,000 distinct CDR3 sequences, around 50% appearing once. Regarding the study as a whole: Researchers deemed the diversity estimates from one million T cells underestimates.

Concerning this clonotype: What it binds is unknown.

The sample, about 10 milliliters of peripheral blood, was drawn from each donor. A minimum of 6 million PBMCs was isolated per sample. This chain joins TRBV5-1 and TRBJ2-2, with 8 bases aligning to TRBD2. The TCR originated in a man at least 80 years old in good health. Material: blood. The CDR3 is CASSLSTSANTGELFF. CDR3 in DNA: TGCGCCAGCAGCTTGTCGACTAGCGCGAACACCGGGGAGCTGTTTTTT.